Below, 14 T cell receptor beta chains from the same sample are listed, as sequenced in a study of blood T cell repertoires in COVID-19. Profiled with immunoSEQ multiplex PCR; TCRdb holds only in-frame clones, not every one. The data hold approximately 180,000 clones, with roughly 90% observed a single time. The sequenced sample was peripheral blood. The receptors derive from a woman aged 45-65 years with acute or convalescent COVID-19.

This clone appeared a single time. The chain links TRBV6-1 to TRBJ2-7, with D uncertain. The CDR3 spans 14 residues. The germline V gene has CDR1 MNHNS and CDR2 SASEGT. Trimming took 2 bases from V and 1 from J, leaving 9 bases between them. The CDR3 DNA follows: TGTGCCAGCAGTGAACTCTCCCTATCCTACGAGCAGTACTTC. Translated: CASSELSLSYEQYF.

The gene calls are TRBV2 and TRBJ2-1, with 12 bases lining up with TRBD2. Germline CDR1 SNHLY, CDR2 FYNNEI. V trimming: 6 bases; J trimming: 9 bases; junction bases outside the gene matches: 9. This CDR3 is built from 15 residues. The CDR3 reads CASRELAGGPSEQFF. The CDR3 DNA reads TGTGCCAGCAGGGAACTAGCGGGAGGTCCTAGTGAGCAGTTCTTC. The full variable domain, in which reference TRBV2 and TRBJ2-1 provide the parts outside the CDR3, is EPEVTQTPSHQVTQMGQEVILRCVPISNHLYFYWYRQILGQKVEFLVSFYNNEISEKSEIFDDQFSVERPDGSNFTLKIRSTKLEDSAMYFCASRELAGGPSEQFFGPGTRLTVL.

This sequence joins TRBV7-2 and TRBJ1-6; TRBD1 matches 10 bases. Per germline, CDR1 SGHTA and CDR2 FQGNSA. The junction had 10 bases not matched to a gene; V was cut back by 5 bases and J by 9 bases. This CDR3 is built from 16 residues. CDR3 nucleotides: TGTGCCAGCAGCATAGACAGGGGGCTTGAGGTTTCACCCCTCCACTTT. It is translated as CASSIDRGLEVSPLHF.

The CDR3 nucleotides read TGCGCCAGCAGCTTGGTTTTGGACTATAATGAGCAGTTCTTC. Protein: CASSLVLDYNEQFF. The chain has TRBV5-1 and TRBJ2-1; D perhaps matches TRBD2 (6 bases). CDR1 is SGHRS, CDR2 YFSETQ, per germline. Trimming took off 0 bases at V and 7 bases at J, with 11 bases between the two ends. There are 14 residues in the CDR3.

The chain carries TRBV7-9 and TRBJ2-6; D is undetermined. Germline loops: CDR1 SEHNR, CDR2 FQNEAQ (reference sequence). This CDR3 has 13 residues. Trimming took 3 bases from V and 2 from J, leaving 2 bases between them. CDR3 protein: CASSFAGANVLTF. The CDR3 DNA is TGTGCCAGCAGCTTCGCTGGGGCCAACGTCCTGACTTTC.

As regards this clone: At the DNA level, this CDR3 is encoded by other sequences in the same sample as well. The chain employs TRBV2 and TRBJ2-1, with 7 bases aligning to TRBD2. The CDR3 consists of 15 residues. CDR1 is SNHLY, CDR2 FYNNEI, per germline. V was clipped by 2 bases and J by 4 bases; unmatched bases: 5. In DNA, the CDR3 is TGTGCCAGCAGTGAATTGGCGGGAGCTTACAATGAGCAGTTCTTC. It is translated as CASSELAGAYNEQFF.

Here the CDR3 reads CASSGPDVVYGYTF. CDR3 nucleotides: TGTGCCAGCAGCGGGCCCGACGTTGTGTACGGCTACACCTTC. The J gene is TRBJ1-2, the V gene TRBV5-4; D unresolved. The CDR3 runs 14 residues. CDR1 is SGHNT, CDR2 YYREEE, per germline (reference sequence). V was cut by 4 bases and J by 8 bases, with 18 bases left in between.

This chain joins TRBV6-1 and TRBJ1-3; the match to TRBD1 covers 8 bases. Germline V lookup: CDR1 MNHNS, CDR2 SASEGT. This CDR3 comprises 16 residues. V gave up 2 bases and J gave up 0 bases; unmatched junction bases: 3. CDR3 loop: CASSESGTGSGNTIYF. The CDR3 DNA reads TGTGCCAGCAGTGAATCAGGGACAGGCTCTGGAAACACCATATATTTT.

CDR3 nucleotide sequence: TGCGCCAGCAGCCGACTAGGGACAGGGGGCCGAAGCACTGAAGCTTTCTTT. It encodes CASSRLGTGGRSTEAFF. V usage is TRBV5-1 and J usage is TRBJ1-1; 12 bases match TRBD1. The CDR3 is 17 amino acids. The V gene's germline CDR1 is SGHRS and CDR2 YFSETQ. Trimming removed 4 bases from V and 4 bases from J; junction bases left unmatched: 11.

The chain combines TRBV6-5 with TRBJ2-5; possible D gene TRBD2, 6 bases. Trimming removed 0 bases at V and 5 bases at J, with 16 bases between. Germline CDR1 and CDR2: MNHEY and SVGAGI. The CDR3 sequence is 16 residues long. The CDR3 DNA sequence: TGTGCCAGCAGTTACTCGGGCGGGGCCCCGGGGGAGACCCAGTACTTC. This gives the protein CASSYSGGAPGETQYF.

V usage is TRBV21-1 and J usage is TRBJ2-3; TRBD2 reflects the table's D call only, with no check against the DNA. TRBV21-1 is given as a pseudogene. This CDR3 has 17 residues. The CDR3 spells CASSNEGTSGGTDTQYF. CDR3 nucleotide sequence: TGTGCCAGCAGCAATGAGGGGACTAGCGGGGGCACAGATACGCAGTATTTT.

The rearrangement joins TRBV6-5 to TRBJ2-5; 10 bases fit TRBD2. The V gene end was trimmed by 6 bases and the J gene end by 5 bases; junction bases not matched to a gene: 0. Looked up from germline, CDR1 is MNHEY and CDR2 is SVGAGI. The CDR3 is 12 amino acids. CDR3 amino acids: CASRLAGETQYF. The CDR3 DNA follows: TGTGCCAGCAGACTAGCGGGGGAGACCCAGTACTTC.

The chain recombines TRBV5-6 with TRBJ1-3; tentatively, D is TRBD1 (5 bases). The ends were cut back, 4 bases at V and 0 bases at J, with 14 bases in the middle. The CDR3 sequence is 16 residues long. The V gene's germline CDR1 is SGHDT and CDR2 YYEEEE. This CDR3 reads CASSPDRGSSGNTIYF. CDR3 nucleotide sequence: TGTGCCAGCAGCCCTGACAGAGGAAGCTCTGGAAACACCATATATTTT.

The V gene is TRBV7-2, the J gene TRBJ2-2; TRBD2 matches 8 bases. V shed 5 bases, J shed 1 base, and the junction held 3 bases outside the gene matches. The germline CDR1 and CDR2 sequences are SGHTA and FQGNSA. The CDR3 is 15 residues long. This chain's CDR3 is CASSPRGGNTGELFF. The DNA of the CDR3 is TGTGCCAGCAGCCCCCGGGGGGGGAACACCGGGGAGCTGTTTTTT.